This T cell receptor (beta chain) was sequenced in a study of T-cell reconstitution after alpha-beta-depleted transplantation in children. General study points: Reported findings indicate that, about two months after transplant, alpha-beta T cells came from several hundred expanded clones, which were derived from non-depleted graft cells. Fresh T-cell production supplied most of the T-cell counts and diversity seen one year after transplant. Several patients had high TCRbeta diversity at day 60; it came from surviving recipient T cells and thymic progenitors.

The germline V gene encodes CDR1 SNHLY and CDR2 FYNNEI. There are 14 residues in the CDR3. Between the trimmed V and J ends, which lost 10 bases and 4 bases, there was a span of 18 bases. This clonotype was seen more than once but under ten times. The antigen is not known. This sample's TCRbeta library carried unique molecular identifier barcodes. TCRdb independently ran MiXCR on the PCR reads; one entry per CDR3 protein. The table lists almost 250,000 distinct CDR3 sequences, roughly 23% of them singletons. This receptor was taken from a girl aged 2-10 years with Fanconi anemia, due to receive a stem cell transplant. This chain links TRBV2 with TRBJ2-3; D is unresolved. Sequences were derived from PBMCs, sampled before TCRalphabeta/CD19-depleted stem cell transplant. As DNA, the CDR3 is TGTGCCACACAAGTACTTTCTCAGGCAGATACGCAGTATTTT. Translating gives CATQVLSQADTQYF. Complete variable domain (other parts from reference TRBV2 and TRBJ2-3): EPEVTQTPSHQVTQMGQEVILRCVPISNHLYFYWYRQILGQKVEFLVSFYNNEISEKSEIFDDQFSVERPDGSNFTLKIRSTKLEDSAMYFCATQVLSQADTQYFGPGTRLTVL.